The present T cell receptor (beta chain) was sequenced within a study of identical twins. TCRdb re-analysed the 5' RACE reads in MiXCR, keeping a single row per CDR3 protein. Here the sample spans about 240,000 distinct CDR3 sequences, roughly a tenth being singletons. Study-level results: Fewer insertions were carried by abundant cord blood beta clonotypes, but none was seen in memory repertoires. Partly confounded zero-insertion analyses could result from invariant MAIT and iNKT cells.

Each donor was a healthy Caucasian. At least ten counts were recorded for this clonotype. Its antigen is unidentified. Sequencing input: memory T cells sorted from blood. This sequence originates from a man aged 50 to 60 in good health.

Here the CDR3 reads CASSLQGRDNSPLHF. CDR3 bases: TGTGCCAGCAGCTTACAGGGTCGGGATAATTCACCCCTCCACTTT. V usage is TRBV7-9 and J usage is TRBJ1-6, with D perhaps matching TRBD1 (5 bases). The CDR3 is made up of 15 amino acids. V was shortened by 2 bases and J by 5 bases, with 10 bases between the two germline ends. Germline CDR1 SEHNR, CDR2 FQNEAQ (reference sequence). The full variable domain, rest sourced from reference TRBV7-9 and TRBJ1-6, is DTGVSQNPRHKITKRGQNVTFRCDPISEHNRLYWYRQTLGQGPEFLTYFQNEAQLEKSRLLSDRFSAERPKGSFSTLEIQRTEQGDSAMYLCASSLQGRDNSPLHFGNGTRLTVT.